Shown below are 27 T cell receptor beta chains from a single sample sequenced in a study of T cells after yellow fever vaccination. TCRdb re-analysed the 5' RACE reads in MiXCR, keeping a single row per CDR3 protein. The profile covers more than 300,000 distinct CDR3 sequences, with roughly 10% appearing a single time and 3% to 3.5% taken by the ten largest. The sequencing used CD4+ T cells sorted from PBMCs, collected 45 days after the yellow fever booster vaccination. Every receptor here comes from a man between 18 and 35 years old who received the YFV17D yellow fever vaccine.

V usage is TRBV18 and J usage is TRBJ2-5; 11 bases map to TRBD2. There are 14 residues in the CDR3. CDR1 is KGHSH and CDR2 is LQKENI in the germline V gene. Trimming at V came to 5 bases and at J to 3 bases, leaving 2 bases not matched to a gene. CDR3 coding DNA: TGTGCCAGCTCAACGACTAGCGGGGAAGAGACCCAGTACTTC. As protein: CASSTTSGEETQYF.

The chain uses TRBV7-2 and TRBJ2-5, with D maybe TRBD1 (6 bases). Germline V gene data show CDR1 as SGHTA and CDR2 as FQGNSA. Trimming removed 5 bases at V and 4 bases at J, with 20 bases between. This CDR3 contains 16 residues. CDR3 amino acids: CASSQLRTQGRETQYF. The CDR3 DNA is TGTGCCAGCAGCCAATTAAGGACACAGGGACGAGAGACCCAGTACTTC.

The chain recombines TRBV10-3 with TRBJ1-5; the D is unclear. CDR1 and CDR2 from the germline V gene are ENHRY and SYGVKD. V lost 9 bases to trimming and J lost 1 base, with 10 bases between them. The CDR3 runs to 13 residues. The CDR3 coding sequence is TGTGCCATAAGACAAGACAGCAATCAGCCCCAGCATTTT. Residues: CAIRQDSNQPQHF.

This rearrangement joins TRBV30 to TRBJ1-2, with 8 bases that match TRBD1. Germline CDR1 is GTSNPN and CDR2 is SVGIG (reference sequence). There are 10 residues in the CDR3. V trimming: 5 bases; J trimming: 8 bases; junction bases outside the gene matches: 1. This CDR3 is CAWDRGGYTF. The CDR3 DNA is TGTGCCTGGGACAGGGGAGGCTACACCTTC.

V gene TRBV7-8 combines with J gene TRBJ2-1; possible D gene TRBD2, 5 bases. The CDR3 is 12 amino acids. V lost 3 bases and J lost 10, with 10 bases in between. The germline V gene encodes CDR1 SGHVS and CDR2 FQNEAQ. The CDR3 loop reads CASSLTRGEQFF. The DNA for the CDR3 is TGTGCCAGCAGCTTGACCCGAGGGGAGCAGTTCTTC. Full variable domain (outside the CDR3, taken from reference TRBV7-8 and TRBJ2-1): GAGVSQSPRYKVAKRGQDVALRCDPISGHVSLFWYQQALGQGPEFLTYFQNEAQLDKSGLPSDRFFAERPEGSVSTLKIQRTQQEDSAVYLCASSLTRGEQFFGPGTRLTVL.

The chain carries TRBV29-1 and TRBJ2-7; 8 nucleotides match TRBD2. V trimming: 5 bases; J trimming: 6 bases; junction bases outside the gene matches: 9. This CDR3 has 13 residues. Per the germline V gene, CDR1 is SQVTM and CDR2 is ANQGSEA. The CDR3 bases are TGCAGCGTTCGGGGACTAGGGGGAGGCGAGCAGTACTTC. It translates to CSVRGLGGGEQYF.

This clonotype was seen a few times. The chain couples TRBV28 to TRBJ1-2; D gene uncertain. CDR1 and CDR2 (germline): MDHEN, SYDVKM. With 5 bases removed from V and 0 bases from J, the gap between germline ends came to 13 bases. The CDR3 is made up of 15 amino acids. In DNA form, the CDR3 reads TGTGCCAGCAGTACCCCAGGCCGGGCTAACTATGGCTACACCTTC. This translates into CASSTPGRANYGYTF.

This clonotype was counted at least ten times. V gene TRBV7-2 combines with J gene TRBJ2-7; 8 bases map to TRBD1. Germline CDR1 reads SGHTA; CDR2 reads FQGNSA. V lost 5 bases and J lost 0; bases outside the gene matches: 6. The length of the CDR3 is 15 residues. CDR3 region: CASSPDRGSSYEQYF. Written as DNA, the CDR3 is TGTGCCAGCAGCCCCGACAGGGGCAGCTCCTACGAGCAGTACTTC. The variable domain in full, with the rest retrieved from reference TRBV7-2 and TRBJ2-7, is GAGVSQSPSNKVTEKGKDVELRCDPISGHTALYWYRQSLGQGLEFLIYFQGNSAPDKSGLPSDRFSAERTGGSVSTLTIQRTQQEDSAVYLCASSPDRGSSYEQYFGPGTRLTVT.

This clonotype was picked up a small number of times. This chain joins TRBV4-1 and TRBJ2-3; D is uncertain. This CDR3 has 13 amino acids. The germline gives CDR1 MGHRA, CDR2 YSYEKL. The V end lost 0 bases, the J end lost 8 bases, and 9 bases lay between the germline ends. The DNA for the CDR3 is TGCGCCAGCAGCCAAGAGATAGTAGGTACGCAGTATTTT. Translated: CASSQEIVGTQYF.

J is TRBJ2-7 and V is TRBV7-9, with 7 bases matching TRBD1. Germline assignment: CDR1 SEHNR and CDR2 FQNEAQ (reference sequence). The CDR3 is made up of 15 amino acids. J lost 1 base, V lost 2 bases, and 5 bases had no gene match. This chain's CDR3 is CASSLIGTDSYEQYF. Written as DNA, the CDR3 is TGTGCCAGCAGCTTAATAGGGACAGATTCCTACGAGCAGTACTTC.

This clonotype occurred a few times. V and J are TRBV7-2 and TRBJ1-1; D is undetermined. The CDR3 loop spans 14 amino acids. The germline V gene has CDR1 SGHTA and CDR2 FQGNSA. Deletions cut 5 bases from V and 6 bases from J, with 16 bases between. The CDR3 here is CASSPRDFDAEAFF. CDR3 DNA: TGTGCCAGCAGCCCAAGAGATTTCGACGCTGAAGCTTTCTTT.

In its sample, this clonotype was seen a few times. The CDR3 spells CASSPTSGVTEQFF. The CDR3 DNA reads TGTGCCAGCAGCCCGACCTCAGGGGTTACTGAGCAGTTCTTC. The genes are TRBV7-6 and TRBJ2-1, with D perhaps matching TRBD1 (6 bases). The CDR3 covers 14 residues. The germline V and J ends were trimmed by 5 bases and 9 bases, with 17 bases remaining between them. Germline assignment: CDR1 SGHVS and CDR2 FNYEAQ.

The CDR3 region has the DNA TGCGCCAGCAGGGCCGGGACGGGAGCTAACTATGGCTACACCTTC. It translates to CASRAGTGANYGYTF. The chain combines TRBV10-2 with TRBJ1-2; a weak D match, TRBD1 (5 bases). This CDR3 comprises 15 residues. Germline V lookup: CDR1 WSHSY, CDR2 SAAADI. Trimming took 6 bases from V and 0 from J, leaving 14 bases between them.

In its sample, this clonotype was seen a few times. V gene TRBV18 combines with J gene TRBJ2-1, with 7 bases aligning to TRBD1. J was trimmed by 7 bases and V by 3 bases; bases with no gene match: 15. The CDR3 consists of 17 residues. Germline loops: CDR1 KGHSH, CDR2 LQKENI. The CDR3 bases are TGTGCCAGCTCACCTTCCTGGGACAGCCGGGGTAGGAATGAGCAGTTCTTC. This translates into CASSPSWDSRGRNEQFF.

This clonotype was seen a handful of times. The chain joins TRBV4-3 to TRBJ2-7; D assignment may be TRBD1 or TRBD2 (5 bases each). Germline assignment: CDR1 LGHNA and CDR2 YSLEER. V was clipped by 3 bases and J by 6 bases, with 18 bases between them. This CDR3 is 15 amino acids long. Written as DNA, the CDR3 is TGCGCCAGCAGCCAGGACTGGAGGAAGGGGACCGAGCAGTACGTC. Amino acids: CASSQDWRKGTEQYV.

This clonotype was counted a single time. The chain couples TRBV9 to TRBJ1-5; D perhaps matches TRBD1 (5 bases). Trimming shortened V by 4 bases and J by 2 bases, and 16 bases separated the two germline ends. The CDR3 loop spans 16 amino acids. The V gene's germline CDR1 is SGDLS and CDR2 YYNGEE. CDR3 in DNA: TGTGCCAGCAGCCCCCGGGGGGATCGGGGCAATCAGCCCCAGCATTTT. It codes for CASSPRGDRGNQPQHF.

This chain joins TRBV7-2 and TRBJ2-3; the match to TRBD1 covers 11 bases. The CDR3 is made up of 15 amino acids. Germline CDR1 and CDR2: SGHTA and FQGNSA. With 5 bases clipped from V and 5 bases from J, the junction kept 6 bases outside the gene matches. CDR3 DNA sequence: TGTGCCAGCAGCCCATACGGGACAGGGGGAGATACGCAGTATTTT. Residues: CASSPYGTGGDTQYF.

V gene TRBV5-8 combines with J gene TRBJ1-1; D is possibly TRBD1 (6 bases). The germline V and J ends were trimmed by 4 bases and 3 bases, with 10 bases remaining between them. The CDR3 runs to 13 residues. The germline V gene encodes CDR1 SGHTS and CDR2 YDEGEE. CDR3 coding DNA: TGTGCCAGCAGCCTTGACAGGTACACTGAAGCTTTCTTT. It translates to CASSLDRYTEAFF.

The V gene is TRBV5-1, the J gene TRBJ2-2; D is uncertain. CDR1 SGHRS and CDR2 YFSETQ come from the germline V gene. Trimming stripped 0 bases from V and 7 bases from J, with 10 bases between. CDR3 length: 14 residues. This CDR3 is CASSLVAESGELFF. CDR3 sequence (DNA): TGCGCCAGCAGCTTGGTCGCCGAAAGCGGGGAGCTGTTTTTT.

In this sample, this clonotype turned up a few times. This chain links TRBV4-1 with TRBJ1-2; D not resolved. This CDR3 is 16 amino acids long. The germline V gene has CDR1 MGHRA and CDR2 YSYEKL. V dropped 6 bases and J dropped 0 bases, with 17 bases sitting between them. CDR3 nucleotide sequence: TGCGCCAGCAGTTTAAGACTCACCGGGGCTAACTATGGCTACACCTTC. This sequence encodes CASSLRLTGANYGYTF.

This clonotype was counted many times. This chain joins TRBV7-3 and TRBJ2-3; D is unclear. There are 14 residues in the CDR3. CDR1 is SGHTA and CDR2 is FQGTGA in the germline V gene. The germline V and J ends were trimmed by 6 bases and 3 bases, with 13 bases remaining between them. The CDR3 here is CASSPLGRTDTQYF. In DNA form, the CDR3 reads TGTGCCAGCAGTCCCCTAGGGCGGACAGATACGCAGTATTTT.

This clonotype was recorded many times. The chain combines TRBV7-9 with TRBJ2-2, with TRBD2 identical over 7 bases. The CDR3 is 16 amino acids. Germline V CDR1 and CDR2: SEHNR, FQNEAQ (reference sequence). Trimming removed 5 bases from V and 1 base from J; junction bases left unmatched: 7. CDR3 in amino acids: CASSDKRDLNTGELFF. As DNA, the CDR3 is TGTGCCAGCAGCGACAAGCGGGACTTGAACACCGGGGAGCTGTTTTTT.

This clonotype has more than one count but fewer than ten. The chain joins TRBV12-3 or TRBV12-4 to TRBJ1-1, with unresolved D. V lost 3 bases, J lost 1 base, and 9 bases lay in between. The CDR3 totals 14 residues. CDR3 sequence: CASSFQAGNTEAFF. The CDR3 bases are TGTGCCAGCAGTTTCCAGGCAGGGAACACTGAAGCTTTCTTT.

The genes are TRBV9 and TRBJ2-1, with 7 bases lining up with TRBD2. Germline lookup yields CDR1 SGDLS and CDR2 YYNGEE. V dropped 2 bases and J dropped 10; count of bases not matched to a gene: 3. The CDR3 is made up of 12 amino acids. The DNA of the CDR3 is TGTGCCAGCAGCGTGCCGGGGGGAGAGCAGTTCTTC. Protein: CASSVPGGEQFF.

This clonotype was counted at least ten times. The rearrangement links TRBV20-1 to TRBJ1-1; D is unclear. The CDR3 sequence is 14 residues long. With 6 bases removed from V and 1 base from J, the gap between germline ends came to 15 bases. Germline CDR1 reads DFQATT; CDR2 reads SNEGSKA (reference sequence). CDR3 in DNA: TGCAGTGCCCCGGGCAACGGAAGGAACACTGAAGCTTTCTTT. Translated: CSAPGNGRNTEAFF.

The table lists this clonotype with a few counts. The V gene is TRBV6-5, the J gene TRBJ1-6; no reliable D call. Trimming cost V 1 base and J 6 bases, with 10 bases left between them. This CDR3 is built from 15 residues. CDR1 is MNHEY, CDR2 SVGAGI, per germline. The CDR3 DNA sequence: TGTGCCAGCAGTTACTGGGGTTCCACTAATTCACCCCTCCACTTT. This codes for CASSYWGSTNSPLHF.

This clonotype was seen many times. CDR3: CSATSGGSEQFF. CDR3 coding DNA: TGCAGTGCTACCAGCGGTGGGAGCGAGCAGTTCTTC. The chain recombines TRBV20-1 with TRBJ2-1, with D tentatively TRBD2 (5 bases). V was cut by 4 bases and J by 10 bases, with 14 bases left in between. The germline V gene has CDR1 DFQATT and CDR2 SNEGSKA (reference sequence). The CDR3 covers 12 residues.